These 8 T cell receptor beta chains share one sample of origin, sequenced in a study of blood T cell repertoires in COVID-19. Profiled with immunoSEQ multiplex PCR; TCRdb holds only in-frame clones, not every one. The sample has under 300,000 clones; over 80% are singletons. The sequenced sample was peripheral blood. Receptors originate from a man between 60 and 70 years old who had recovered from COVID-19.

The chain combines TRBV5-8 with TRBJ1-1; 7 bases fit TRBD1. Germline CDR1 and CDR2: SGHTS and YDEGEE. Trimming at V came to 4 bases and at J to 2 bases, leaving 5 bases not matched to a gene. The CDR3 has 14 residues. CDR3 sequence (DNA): TGTGCCAGCAGCCGACGACAGGGCAACACTGAAGCTTTCTTT. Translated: CASSRRQGNTEAFF.

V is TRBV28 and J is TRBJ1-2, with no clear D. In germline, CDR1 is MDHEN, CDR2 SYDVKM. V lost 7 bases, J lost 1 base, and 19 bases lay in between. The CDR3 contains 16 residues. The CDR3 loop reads CASTKYFSQINYGYTF. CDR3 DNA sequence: TGTGCCAGCACGAAATACTTCTCACAGATTAACTATGGCTACACCTTC.

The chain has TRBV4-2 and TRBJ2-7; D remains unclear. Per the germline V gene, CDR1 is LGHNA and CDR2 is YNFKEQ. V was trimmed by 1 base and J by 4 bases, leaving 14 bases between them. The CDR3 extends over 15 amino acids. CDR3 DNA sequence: TGTGCCAGCAGCCAAGCAAGCCAGAGCGCATACGAGCAGTACTTC. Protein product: CASSQASQSAYEQYF.

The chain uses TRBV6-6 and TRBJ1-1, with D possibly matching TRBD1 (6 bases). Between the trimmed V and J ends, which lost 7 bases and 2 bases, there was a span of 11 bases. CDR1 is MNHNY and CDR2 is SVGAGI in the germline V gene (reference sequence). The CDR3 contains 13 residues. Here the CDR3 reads CASNRGGNTEAFF. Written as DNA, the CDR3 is TGTGCCAGCAATAGGGGGGGAAACACTGAAGCTTTCTTT.

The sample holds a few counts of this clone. CDR3 loop: CASSRTRRYEQYF. The DNA of the CDR3 is TGTGCCAGCAGTCGGACAAGAAGGTACGAGCAGTACTTC. This chain links TRBV27 with TRBJ2-7; possibly TRBD1 for D (5 bases). Deletions cut 5 bases from V and 4 bases from J, with 12 bases between. The CDR3 spans 13 residues. Germline V CDR1 and CDR2: MNHEY, SMNVEV (reference sequence).

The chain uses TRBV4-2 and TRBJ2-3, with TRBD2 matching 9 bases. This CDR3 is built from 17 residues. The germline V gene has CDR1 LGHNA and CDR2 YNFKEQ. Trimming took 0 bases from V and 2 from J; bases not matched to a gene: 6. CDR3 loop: CASSQEASGGFTDTQYF. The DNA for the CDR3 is TGTGCCAGCAGCCAAGAAGCCAGCGGGGGGTTCACAGATACGCAGTATTTT.

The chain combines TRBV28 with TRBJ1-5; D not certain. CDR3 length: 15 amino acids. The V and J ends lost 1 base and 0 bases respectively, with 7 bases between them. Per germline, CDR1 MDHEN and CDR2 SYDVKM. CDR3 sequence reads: CASSLFRDSNQPQHF. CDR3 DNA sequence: TGTGCCAGCAGTTTATTTAGAGATAGCAATCAGCCCCAGCATTTT.

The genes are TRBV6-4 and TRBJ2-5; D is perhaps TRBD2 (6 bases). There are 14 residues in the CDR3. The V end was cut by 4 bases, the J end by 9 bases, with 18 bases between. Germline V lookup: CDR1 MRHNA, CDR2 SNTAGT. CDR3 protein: CASSGFSGERPQYF. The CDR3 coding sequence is TGTGCCAGCAGTGGTTTCTCGGGGGAGAGGCCCCAGTACTTC.